This T cell receptor (beta chain) originates from a study of blood T cells in healthy people across ages. General study findings and limits: Strong correlation was found linking TCR beta diversity to naive T cell percentage. Leaving the PBMCs unsorted stopped any conclusive comparison of naive versus antigen-experienced cells.

A second PCR of about 7 to 12 cycles used a sample-barcoded 5' primer and a J-beta primer mix. In TCRdb, the 5' RACE reads were re-called with MiXCR into one record per CDR3 protein. Among roughly 1.4 million distinct CDR3 sequences, approximately 59% were seen once, and the ten largest hold over 5%. In each sample, at least 6.5 million PBMCs were isolated. This CDR3 contains 15 residues. J was trimmed by 11 bases and V by 3 bases; bases with no gene match: 14. This clonotype was counted once. Its specificity is not known. The sequence derives from a man younger than 35 in good health. The chain combines TRBV12-3 or TRBV12-4 with TRBJ2-5, with 8 bases fitting TRBD1. The sample was blood. CDR3 DNA: TGTGCCAGCAGTTTTCTTGGACAGGGACCCCGCGGGCAGTACTTC. Protein: CASSFLGQGPRGQYF.